One and the same sample provided the 17 T cell receptor beta chains below, sequenced in a study of T cells in Graves' hyperthyroidism and ophthalmopathy (dated by TCRdb to about 2019). Libraries were prepared through multiplex PCR. TCRdb lists the instrument as Illumina HiSeq 2000. The TCR beta CDR3 regions were amplified from the RNA transcripts. The TCR CDR3 was subjected to a first round of RT-PCR using the HTBI primer set and the Qiagen OneStep RT-PCR kit. TCRdb reran the public reads through fastp at Q25 and MiXCR, keeping productive beta chains. Here each entry gathers all rows of one CDR3 protein and keeps the most common genes and DNA. This sample is represented by 460,000 or so distinct CDR3 sequences; 13% to 15% of them were singletons. Less than 20% of the sample belongs to the ten largest clones. Sequences were obtained from blood. The receptors here all came from a woman in her late teens or twenties with Graves' hyperthyroidism.

This clonotype was seen more than once but under ten times. A much larger clonotype is one base distant, so this may be a read error. As the CDR3 is not closed by the conserved phenylalanine or tryptophan, this likely results from a read error. The J gene is TRBJ2-2, the V gene TRBV2; D call uncertain. CDR1 is SNHLY, CDR2 FYNNEI, per germline. The ends were cut back, 4 bases at V and 6 bases at J, with 6 bases in the middle. This CDR3 contains 12 residues. The CDR3 here is CASSVESGELFL. The CDR3, as DNA: TGTGCCAGCAGTGTGGAATCCGGGGAGCTGTTTCTT.

The chain recombines TRBV5-5 with TRBJ2-1; maybe TRBD1 (5 bases). The CDR3 is 17 amino acids. The germline CDR1 and CDR2 sequences are SGHKS and YYEKEE (reference sequence). V gave up 7 bases and J gave up 3 bases, with 23 bases separating them. CDR3 sequence (DNA): TGTGCCAGCGAGAAAACATATACAGGACGGAACTACAATGAGCAGTTCTTC. This encodes CASEKTYTGRNYNEQFF.

This clonotype occurred many times. This chain joins TRBV5-1 and TRBJ2-1; 13 nucleotides align to TRBD2. This CDR3 has 16 amino acids. CDR1 SGHRS and CDR2 YFSETQ come from the germline V gene. J lost 7 bases, V lost 4 bases, and 8 bases had no gene match. CDR3 sequence: CASSNGLAGERNEQFF. In DNA, the CDR3 is TGCGCCAGCAGCAATGGACTAGCGGGAGAGAGGAATGAGCAGTTCTTC.

This clonotype was counted ten times or more. V gene TRBV10-3 combines with J gene TRBJ2-7, with TRBD1 matching over 7 bases. After removal of 10 bases from V and 7 bases from J, the junction contained 10 bases not matched to a gene. Germline CDR1 and CDR2: ENHRY and SYGVKD. The CDR3 runs 12 residues. CDR3 amino acids: CATWTGQSEQYF. The CDR3 region has the DNA TGTGCCACCTGGACAGGCCAAAGTGAGCAGTACTTC.

Comment on this clonotype: A read error is possible here, since a much larger clone lies one base away. The rearrangement joins TRBV7-2 to TRBJ1-5; D not certain. The CDR3 has 14 residues. Germline loops: CDR1 SGHTA, CDR2 FQGNSA. V shed 8 bases and J shed 0 bases, with 11 bases lying between them. The CDR3 DNA reads TGTGCCAGCGGTCATAGCTTTAGCAATCAGCCCCAGCATTTT. It translates to CASGHSFSNQPQHF.

This clonotype was recorded at least ten times. This chain uses TRBV10-3 with TRBJ1-1, with TRBD1 identical over 9 bases. The CDR3 is made up of 14 amino acids. V lost 3 bases, J lost 4 bases, and 3 bases stayed unmatched. Germline V gene sequence: CDR1 ENHRY, CDR2 SYGVKD. The CDR3 nucleotides are TGTGCCATCAGTGATGGGACAGGGCCCACTGAAGCTTTCTTT. Translating gives CAISDGTGPTEAFF.

This clonotype was recorded many times. J is TRBJ1-2 and V is TRBV12-3 or TRBV12-4, with a weak D call TRBD1 (5 bases). The V end lost 0 bases, the J end lost 7 bases, and 9 bases lay between the germline ends. CDR3 length equals 13 residues. The DNA of the CDR3 is TGTGCCAGCAGTTTAGCGACAGTTGGTGGCTACACCTTC. It yields the protein CASSLATVGGYTF.

This clonotype was seen at least ten times. This chain connects TRBV19 to TRBJ1-2; no clear D gene. Germline loops: CDR1 LNHDA, CDR2 SQIVND (reference sequence). V was cut by 3 bases and J by 4 bases, with 9 bases left in between. The CDR3 consists of 13 residues. The CDR3 is CASSISVSYGYTF. The CDR3 coding sequence is TGTGCCAGTAGTATCTCCGTCTCCTATGGCTACACCTTC.

This clonotype was found many times. J is TRBJ1-1 and V is TRBV10-3, with D perhaps matching TRBD1 (6 bases). V lost 5 bases and J 0 bases, leaving 19 bases between the germline ends. Germline V CDR1 and CDR2: ENHRY, SYGVKD. This CDR3 is 17 amino acids long. Here the CDR3 DNA reads TGTGCCATCAGTTTCGATGACAGGAACCCCATGAACACTGAAGCTTTCTTT. This encodes CAISFDDRNPMNTEAFF.

In its sample, this clonotype was seen a few times. The chain recombines TRBV6-2 or TRBV6-3 with TRBJ2-7, with D maybe TRBD2 (7 bases). The germline V gene has CDR1 MNHEY and CDR2 SVGEGT. With 0 bases removed from V and 0 bases from J, the gap between germline ends came to 15 bases. The CDR3 loop spans 17 amino acids. The chain's CDR3 is CASSYSGASGRSYEQYF. In DNA form, the CDR3 reads TGTGCCAGCAGTTACTCGGGGGCTAGCGGACGCTCCTACGAGCAGTACTTC.

This clonotype has at least ten counts. The chain joins TRBV3-1 to TRBJ1-1, with a possible D match to TRBD1 (6 bases). From germline, CDR1 is LGHDT and CDR2 YNNKEL (reference sequence). The V end was cut by 0 bases, the J end by 1 base, with 9 bases between. The CDR3 contains 15 residues. Written as DNA, the CDR3 is TGTGCCAGCAGCCAAGATAGGGGGAGGAACACTGAAGCTTTCTTT. Residues: CASSQDRGRNTEAFF.

This sequence joins TRBV4-1 and TRBJ2-5; D possibly matches TRBD1 or TRBD2 (5 bases each). Germline values: CDR1 MGHRA, CDR2 YSYEKL. Trimming took off 2 bases at V and 2 bases at J, with 15 bases between the two ends. The length of the CDR3 is 16 residues. DNA for the CDR3: TGCGCCAGCAGCCAAAGATGGAGGACAAAACAAGAGACCCAGTACTTC. Its translation: CASSQRWRTKQETQYF.

V usage is TRBV30 and J usage is TRBJ1-2; D remains unclear. V lost 4 bases and J lost 8, with 14 bases in between. The germline CDR1 and CDR2 sequences are GTSNPN and SVGIG (reference sequence). The CDR3 has 12 residues. The CDR3 sequence is CAWIIEQKGYTF. The DNA of the CDR3 is TGTGCCTGGATAATCGAACAAAAGGGCTACACCTTC.

There are many counts of this clonotype. The rearrangement joins TRBV11-2 to TRBJ2-3; TRBD2 aligns across 14 bases. This CDR3 has 15 amino acids. V shed 3 bases and J 5 bases; nucleotides not matched to a gene: 1. Looked up from germline, CDR1 is SGHAT and CDR2 is FQNNGV. The chain's CDR3 is CASSFGLAGGDTQYF. Here the CDR3 DNA reads TGTGCCAGCAGCTTCGGACTAGCGGGAGGAGATACGCAGTATTTT.

This clonotype was counted at least ten times. The rearrangement links TRBV7-8 to TRBJ2-5; the match to TRBD2 covers 14 bases. Germline lookup yields CDR1 SGHVS and CDR2 FQNEAQ. This CDR3 comprises 15 residues. The V and J ends lost 8 bases and 5 bases, in that order; junction bases with no gene match: 7. CDR3 amino acids: CASVTSGRVRETQYF. DNA for the CDR3: TGTGCCAGCGTGACTAGCGGGAGGGTCCGGGAGACCCAGTACTTC.

A few counts support this clonotype. The chain couples TRBV29-1 to TRBJ1-2, with D unclear. Trimming left V 6 bases short and J 8 bases short, with 13 bases between. Germline assignment: CDR1 SQVTM and CDR2 ANQGSEA. The CDR3 contains 11 residues. CDR3: CSVPNPIGYTF. DNA of the CDR3: TGCAGCGTCCCCAACCCCATCGGCTACACCTTC.

This clonotype showed up many times. The chain carries TRBV5-1 and TRBJ1-2; D is ambiguous. Trimming stripped 4 bases from V and 5 bases from J, with 6 bases between. This CDR3 comprises 11 residues. The germline V gene has CDR1 SGHRS and CDR2 YFSETQ. CDR3 nucleotide sequence: TGCGCCAGCAGCCAGACGTATGGCTACACCTTC. This encodes CASSQTYGYTF.